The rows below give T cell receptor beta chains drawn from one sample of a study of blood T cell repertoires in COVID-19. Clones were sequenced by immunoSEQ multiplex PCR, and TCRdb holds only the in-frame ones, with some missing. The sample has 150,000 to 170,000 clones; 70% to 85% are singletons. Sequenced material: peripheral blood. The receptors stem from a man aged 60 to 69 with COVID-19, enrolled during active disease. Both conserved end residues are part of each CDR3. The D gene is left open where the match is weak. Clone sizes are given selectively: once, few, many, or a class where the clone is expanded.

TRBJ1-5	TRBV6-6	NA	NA	TGTGCCAGCAGTTACGGGACGGGGAGGTATCAGCCCCAGCATTTT	CASSYGTGRYQPQHF
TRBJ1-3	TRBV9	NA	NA	TGTGCCAGCAGCGTAGCCAACACGCGAAACACCATATATTTT	CASSVANTRNTIYF
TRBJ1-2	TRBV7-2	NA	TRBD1	TGTGCCAGCAGCTCCGACAGGGTTGGCGGCTACACCTTC	CASSSDRVGGYTF
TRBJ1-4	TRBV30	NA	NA	TGTGCCTGGAGTAAGACATTTGCAACTAATGAAAAACTGTTTTTT	CAWSKTFATNEKLFF
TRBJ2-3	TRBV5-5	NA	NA	TGTGCCAGCAGCTTGGCCTCGTACAGAAGCACAGATACGCAGTATTTT	CASSLASYRSTDTQYF
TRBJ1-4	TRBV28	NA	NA	TGTGCCAGCAGTTTGGGAGGTCATCGGGGAGAAAAACTGTTTTTT	CASSLGGHRGEKLFF
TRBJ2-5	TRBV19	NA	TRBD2	TGTGCCAGTAGTGGGGGACTAGCGGTAGAGACCCAGTACTTC	CASSGGLAVETQYF
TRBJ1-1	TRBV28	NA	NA	TGTGCCAGCAGTCCCCAGGGACAGAACACTGAAGCTTTCTTT	CASSPQGQNTEAFF
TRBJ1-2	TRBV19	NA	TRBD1	TGTGCCAGTAGGCTCGGACAGGGGAGCCCCTATGGCTACACCTTC	CASRLGQGSPYGYTF
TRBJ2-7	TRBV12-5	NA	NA	TGTGCTAGTGGTCCTGACAGGTTCGAGCAGTACTTC	CASGPDRFEQYF
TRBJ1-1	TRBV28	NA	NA	TGTGCCATTGGGGTAGGGGGGAACACTGAAGCTTTCTTT	CAIGVGGNTEAFF
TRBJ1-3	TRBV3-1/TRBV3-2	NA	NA	TGTGCCAGCAGCCACACAGGGATCTCTGGAAACACCATATATTTT	CASSHTGISGNTIYF
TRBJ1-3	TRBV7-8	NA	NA	TGTGCCAGCAGCTTGGCCGTAACGGGGGGCGGTGGAAACACCATATATTTT	CASSLAVTGGGGNTIYF
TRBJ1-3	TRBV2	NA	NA	TGTGCCAGCAGACAGGCCCGCTCTGGAAACACCATATATTTT	CASRQARSGNTIYF
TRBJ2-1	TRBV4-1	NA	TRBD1	TGCGCCAGCAGCCAAGATCCACAGGGGGCAGTCAGGAATGAGCAGTTCTTC	CASSQDPQGAVRNEQFF
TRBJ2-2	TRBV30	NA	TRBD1	TGTGCCTGGAAGCCAGGGGACAGGACATCCACCGGGGAGCTGTTTTTT	CAWKPGDRTSTGELFF
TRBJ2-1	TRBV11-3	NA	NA	TGTGCCAGCAGCTTAGACCAACAGGGTTTCCGCAATGAGCAGTTCTTC	CASSLDQQGFRNEQFF
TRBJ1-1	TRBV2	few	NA	TGTGCCAGCAGGGTACAGAAGAACACTGAAGCTTTCTTT	CASRVQKNTEAFF
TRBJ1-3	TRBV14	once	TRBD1	TGTGCCAGCAGCCGGGGGACAGGGGCTGGAAACACCATATATTTT	CASSRGTGAGNTIYF
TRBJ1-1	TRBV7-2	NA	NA	TGTGCCAGCAGCTTAAGAGGGAACACTGAAGCTTTCTTT	CASSLRGNTEAFF
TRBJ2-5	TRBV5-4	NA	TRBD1	TGTGCCAGCAGCTTGGGACAGGGGGAAGAGACCCAGTACTTC	CASSLGQGEETQYF
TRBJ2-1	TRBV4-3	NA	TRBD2	TGCGCCAGCAGCCAATCACTAGCGGTATACAATGAGCAGTTCTTC	CASSQSLAVYNEQFF
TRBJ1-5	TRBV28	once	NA	TGTGCCAGCGGACTTGTAGATAGCAATCAGCCCCAGCATTTT	CASGLVDSNQPQHF
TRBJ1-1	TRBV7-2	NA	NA	TGTGCCAGCAGCTTGACTCAAACCACTGAAGCTTTCTTT	CASSLTQTTEAFF
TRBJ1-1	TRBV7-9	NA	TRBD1	TGTGCCAGCAGCCGGGGACAGGGAGCTGAAGCTTTCTTT	CASSRGQGAEAFF
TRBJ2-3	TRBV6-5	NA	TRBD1	TGTGCCAGCAGTTACGGACAGGTCACAGATACGCAGTATTTT	CASSYGQVTDTQYF
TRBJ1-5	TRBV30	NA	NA	TGTGCCTGGAGTGTACGAGGGAATCAGCCCCAGCATTTT	CAWSVRGNQPQHF
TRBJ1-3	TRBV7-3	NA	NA	TGTGCCAGCAGCCCGTCTCCTGGAAACACCATATATTTT	CASSPSPGNTIYF
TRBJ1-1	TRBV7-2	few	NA	TGTGCCAGCAGCTTAAATACATGGAACACTGAAGCTTTCTTT	CASSLNTWNTEAFF
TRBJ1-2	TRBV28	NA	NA	TGTGCCAGCAGTCTACGGACAGCAACAATCTATGGCTACACCTTC	CASSLRTATIYGYTF
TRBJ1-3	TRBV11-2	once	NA	TGTGCCAGCACCTACACAGACTCTGGAAACACCATATATTTT	CASTYTDSGNTIYF
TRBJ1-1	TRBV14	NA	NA	TGTGCCAGCAGCCAAGAGATCCGGGGCACTGAAGCTTTCTTT	CASSQEIRGTEAFF
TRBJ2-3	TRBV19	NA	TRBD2	TGTGCCAGTAGTACGGGACTAGCGGGAACCACAGATACGCAGTATTTT	CASSTGLAGTTDTQYF
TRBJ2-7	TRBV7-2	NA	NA	TGTGCCAGCAGCTCCAGGATGGGCTACGAGCAGTACTTC	CASSSRMGYEQYF
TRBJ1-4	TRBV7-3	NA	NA	TGTGCCAGCAGCTTGGGGGCGGGCCCTAATGAAAAACTGTTTTTT	CASSLGAGPNEKLFF
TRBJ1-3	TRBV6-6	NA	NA	TGTGCCAGCACCCTCCTCGGGGACTCTGGAAACACCATATATTTT	CASTLLGDSGNTIYF
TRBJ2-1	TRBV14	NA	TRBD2	TGTGCCAGCAGCCAAGCCCTACTAGCGGGGGGAAACAATGAGCAGTTCTTC	CASSQALLAGGNNEQFF
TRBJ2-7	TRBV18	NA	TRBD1	TGTGCCAGCTCACCAACGAGACAGGGATATAGCGAGCAGTACTTC	CASSPTRQGYSEQYF
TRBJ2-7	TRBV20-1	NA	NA	TGCAGTGCTATTGAAGGACAGTCTGCCTACGAGCAGTACTTC	CSAIEGQSAYEQYF
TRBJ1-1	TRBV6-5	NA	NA	TGTGCCAGCAGCCCGGAGGGGAACACTGAAGCTTTCTTT	CASSPEGNTEAFF
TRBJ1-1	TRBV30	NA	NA	TGTGCCTGGAGTGCTGGGGCGATGGGGATGAACACTGAAGCTTTCTTT	CAWSAGAMGMNTEAFF